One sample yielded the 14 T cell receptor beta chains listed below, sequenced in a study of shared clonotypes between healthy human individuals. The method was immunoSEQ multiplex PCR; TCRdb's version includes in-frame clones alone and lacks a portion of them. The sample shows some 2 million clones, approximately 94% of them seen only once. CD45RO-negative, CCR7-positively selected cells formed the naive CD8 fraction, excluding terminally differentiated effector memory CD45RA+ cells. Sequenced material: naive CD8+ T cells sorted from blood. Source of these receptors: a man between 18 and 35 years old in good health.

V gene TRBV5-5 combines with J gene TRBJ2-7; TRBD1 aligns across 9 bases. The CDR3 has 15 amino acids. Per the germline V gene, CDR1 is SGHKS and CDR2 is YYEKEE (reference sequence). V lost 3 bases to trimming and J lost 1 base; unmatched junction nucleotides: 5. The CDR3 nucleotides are TGTGCCAGCAGCTACCGACAGGGGGGTTCCTACGAGCAGTACTTC. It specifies CASSYRQGGSYEQYF.

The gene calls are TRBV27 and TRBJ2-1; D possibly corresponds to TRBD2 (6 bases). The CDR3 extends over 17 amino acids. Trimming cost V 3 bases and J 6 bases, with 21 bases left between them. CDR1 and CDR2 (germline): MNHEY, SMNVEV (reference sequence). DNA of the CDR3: TGTGCCAGCAGTTTTGTGGCCCCAACCGGTAGCGGCAATGAGCAGTTCTTC. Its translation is CASSFVAPTGSGNEQFF.

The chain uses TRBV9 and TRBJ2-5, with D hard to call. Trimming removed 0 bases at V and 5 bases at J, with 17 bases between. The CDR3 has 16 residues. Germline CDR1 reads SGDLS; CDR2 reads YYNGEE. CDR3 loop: CASSVEGRPTPETQYF. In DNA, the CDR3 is TGTGCCAGCAGCGTAGAAGGACGACCCACCCCGGAGACCCAGTACTTC.

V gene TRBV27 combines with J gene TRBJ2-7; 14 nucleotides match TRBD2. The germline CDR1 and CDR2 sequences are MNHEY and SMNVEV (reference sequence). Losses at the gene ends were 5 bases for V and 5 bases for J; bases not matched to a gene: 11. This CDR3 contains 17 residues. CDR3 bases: TGTGCCAGCAGTATCCCGGCTGGGACTAGCGGGAGTCACGAGCAGTACTTC. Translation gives CASSIPAGTSGSHEQYF.

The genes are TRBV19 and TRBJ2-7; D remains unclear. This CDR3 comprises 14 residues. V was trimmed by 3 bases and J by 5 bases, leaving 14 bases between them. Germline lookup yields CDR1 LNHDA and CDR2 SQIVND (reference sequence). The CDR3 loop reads CASSISPAANEQYF. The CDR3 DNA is TGTGCCAGTAGTATTTCCCCGGCCGCCAACGAGCAGTACTTC.

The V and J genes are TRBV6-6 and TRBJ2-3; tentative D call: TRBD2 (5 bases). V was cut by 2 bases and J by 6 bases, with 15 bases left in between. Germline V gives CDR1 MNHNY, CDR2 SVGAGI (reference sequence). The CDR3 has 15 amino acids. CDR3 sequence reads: CASSYEITGEDTQYF. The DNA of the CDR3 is TGTGCCAGCAGTTACGAGATCACCGGGGAGGATACGCAGTATTTT.

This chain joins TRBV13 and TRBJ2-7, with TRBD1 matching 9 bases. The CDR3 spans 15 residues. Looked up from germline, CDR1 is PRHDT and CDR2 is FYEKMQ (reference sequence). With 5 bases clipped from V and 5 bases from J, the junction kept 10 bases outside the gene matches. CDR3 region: CASSVTGTGRHEQYF. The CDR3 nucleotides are TGTGCCAGCAGCGTAACCGGGACAGGGCGCCACGAGCAGTACTTC.

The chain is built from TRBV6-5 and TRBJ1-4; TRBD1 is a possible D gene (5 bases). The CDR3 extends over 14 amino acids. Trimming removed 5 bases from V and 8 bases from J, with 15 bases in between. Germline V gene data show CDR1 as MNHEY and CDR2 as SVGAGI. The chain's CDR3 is CASSEYRSEEKLFF. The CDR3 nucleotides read TGTGCCAGCAGTGAATACAGGAGTGAAGAAAAACTGTTTTTT.

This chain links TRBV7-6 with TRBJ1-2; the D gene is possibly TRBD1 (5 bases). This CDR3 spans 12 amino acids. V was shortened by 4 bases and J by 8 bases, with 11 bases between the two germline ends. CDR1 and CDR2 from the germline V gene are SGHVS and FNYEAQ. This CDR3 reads CASSSASGGYTF. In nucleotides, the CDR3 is TGTGCCAGCAGCTCAGCCTCAGGGGGCTACACCTTC.

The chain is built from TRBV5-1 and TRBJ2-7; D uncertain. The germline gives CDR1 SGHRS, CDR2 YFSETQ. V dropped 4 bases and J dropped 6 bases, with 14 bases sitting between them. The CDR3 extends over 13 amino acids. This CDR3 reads CASSPWGSSEQYF. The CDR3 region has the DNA TGCGCCAGCAGCCCCTGGGGTAGCAGCGAGCAGTACTTC.

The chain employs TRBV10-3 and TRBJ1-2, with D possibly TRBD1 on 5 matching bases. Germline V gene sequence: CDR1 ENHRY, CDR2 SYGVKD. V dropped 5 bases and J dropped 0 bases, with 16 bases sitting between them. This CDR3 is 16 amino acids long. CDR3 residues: CAISWPGTGANYGYTF. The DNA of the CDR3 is TGTGCCATCAGTTGGCCGGGGACGGGGGCTAACTATGGCTACACCTTC.

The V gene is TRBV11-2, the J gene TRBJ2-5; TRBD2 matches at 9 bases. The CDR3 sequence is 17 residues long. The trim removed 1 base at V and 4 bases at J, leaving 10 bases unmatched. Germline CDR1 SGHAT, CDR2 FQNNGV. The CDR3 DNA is TGTGCCAGCAGCTTAGTGGGTAGCGGGGGTGGGTCAGAGACCCAGTACTTC. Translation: CASSLVGSGGGSETQYF.

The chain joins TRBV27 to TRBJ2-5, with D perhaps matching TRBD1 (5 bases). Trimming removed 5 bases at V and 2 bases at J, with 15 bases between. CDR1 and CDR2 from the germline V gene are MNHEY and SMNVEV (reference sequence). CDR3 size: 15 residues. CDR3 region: CASSQDQGTQETQYF. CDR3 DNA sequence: TGTGCCAGCAGTCAAGATCAGGGTACACAAGAGACCCAGTACTTC.

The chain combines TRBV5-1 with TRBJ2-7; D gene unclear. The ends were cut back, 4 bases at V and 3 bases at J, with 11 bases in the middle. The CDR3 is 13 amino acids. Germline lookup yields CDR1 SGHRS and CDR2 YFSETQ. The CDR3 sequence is CASSHSPHYEQYF. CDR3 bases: TGCGCCAGCAGCCACTCCCCGCACTACGAGCAGTACTTC.